The rows below give T cell receptor beta chains drawn from one sample of a study of Ad26.COV2.S vaccination and SARS-CoV-2 variants. Sequencing used immunoSEQ multiplex PCR; TCRdb keeps in-frame clones, though not all of them. The sample records around 300,000 clones, 88% being singletons. The sample here was peripheral blood, taken in a trial of Ad26.COV2.S vaccine versus placebo. Receptors originate from a person between 18 and 65 years old who received the Ad26.COV2.S COVID-19 vaccine or a placebo. The CDR3 runs from the conserved cysteine through the conserved F or W. Fields, in order: D gene, V gene, clone size, J gene, CDR3 protein, CDR3 DNA. The D gene is left open where the match is weak. Clone size is not always given. Where it is, it says once, few, many or a class for expanded clones.

d_gene: NA
v_gene: TRBV6-4
abundance: once
j_gene: TRBJ2-2
CDR3aa: CASSESSSGELFF
CDR3nt: TGTGCCAGCAGTGAAAGCAGTTCCGGGGAGCTGTTTTTT

d_gene: NA
v_gene: TRBV29-1
abundance: NA
j_gene: TRBJ2-7
CDR3aa: CSVEGAAYEQYF
CDR3nt: TGCAGCGTTGAGGGGGCTGCCTACGAGCAGTACTTC

d_gene: NA
v_gene: TRBV28
abundance: NA
j_gene: TRBJ2-6
CDR3aa: CASSSRVGWHSGANVLTF
CDR3nt: TGTGCCAGCAGTAGTAGGGTGGGTTGGCACTCTGGGGCCAACGTCCTGACTTTC

d_gene: TRBD2
v_gene: TRBV9
abundance: NA
j_gene: TRBJ2-5
CDR3aa: CASSPRLAGQETQYF
CDR3nt: TGTGCCAGCAGCCCGCGACTAGCGGGACAAGAGACCCAGTACTTC

d_gene: NA
v_gene: TRBV6-6
abundance: NA
j_gene: TRBJ1-1
CDR3aa: CASSSLTATEAFF
CDR3nt: TGTGCCAGCAGTTCTTTGACAGCCACTGAAGCTTTCTTT

d_gene: NA
v_gene: TRBV19
abundance: NA
j_gene: TRBJ1-2
CDR3aa: CASKVQAAGYTF
CDR3nt: TGTGCCAGTAAGGTACAGGCCGCTGGCTACACCTTC

d_gene: NA
v_gene: TRBV4-2
abundance: NA
j_gene: TRBJ2-2
CDR3aa: CASSVQTGELFF
CDR3nt: TGTGCCAGCAGCGTTCAGACCGGGGAGCTGTTTTTT

d_gene: NA
v_gene: TRBV29-1
abundance: NA
j_gene: TRBJ1-5
CDR3aa: CSVGLNSNQPQHF
CDR3nt: TGCAGCGTTGGACTCAATAGCAATCAGCCCCAGCATTTT

d_gene: NA
v_gene: TRBV4-3
abundance: NA
j_gene: TRBJ2-6
CDR3aa: CASSEDGHRYSGANVLTF
CDR3nt: TGCGCCAGCAGCGAAGACGGACACCGATACTCTGGGGCCAACGTCCTGACTTTC

d_gene: NA
v_gene: TRBV19
abundance: NA
j_gene: TRBJ1-5
CDR3aa: CASTLGGGNQPQHF
CDR3nt: TGTGCCAGTACCCTAGGGGGGGGCAATCAGCCCCAGCATTTT

d_gene: TRBD1
v_gene: TRBV4-2
abundance: NA
j_gene: TRBJ1-2
CDR3aa: CASSQASGQALYGYTF
CDR3nt: TGTGCCAGCAGCCAAGCCTCCGGACAGGCGCTCTATGGCTACACCTTC

d_gene: TRBD1
v_gene: TRBV29-1
abundance: NA
j_gene: TRBJ2-7
CDR3aa: CSVLAVDRGYEQYF
CDR3nt: TGCAGCGTTCTTGCAGTCGACAGGGGCTACGAGCAGTACTTC

d_gene: TRBD1
v_gene: TRBV24-1
abundance: NA
j_gene: TRBJ1-5
CDR3aa: CATSDWTGTYQPQHF
CDR3nt: TGTGCCACCAGTGATTGGACAGGGACGTATCAGCCCCAGCATTTT

d_gene: NA
v_gene: TRBV4-3
abundance: NA
j_gene: TRBJ2-7
CDR3aa: CASSNSWTLGEQYF
CDR3nt: TGCGCCAGCAGCAACAGTTGGACCCTCGGCGAGCAGTACTTC

d_gene: TRBD1
v_gene: TRBV9
abundance: once
j_gene: TRBJ1-2
CDR3aa: CASSGDRGSEYYGYTF
CDR3nt: TGTGCCAGCAGCGGGGACAGGGGCTCAGAGTACTATGGCTACACCTTC

d_gene: TRBD1
v_gene: TRBV7-2
abundance: NA
j_gene: TRBJ1-2
CDR3aa: CASSLEGQTLYGYTF
CDR3nt: TGTGCCAGCAGCTTAGAGGGACAGACTCTCTATGGCTACACCTTC

d_gene: NA
v_gene: TRBV28
abundance: few
j_gene: TRBJ1-6
CDR3aa: CASQPPGGISPLHF
CDR3nt: TGTGCCAGCCAACCGCCGGGGGGGATATCACCCCTCCACTTT

d_gene: NA
v_gene: TRBV18
abundance: NA
j_gene: TRBJ2-7
CDR3aa: CASSPRSGSQLKEQYF
CDR3nt: TGTGCCAGCTCACCACGTTCGGGGTCCCAACTAAAAGAGCAGTACTTC

d_gene: NA
v_gene: TRBV5-6
abundance: NA
j_gene: TRBJ2-3
CDR3aa: CASSFVSTDTQYF
CDR3nt: TGTGCCAGCAGCTTTGTGAGCACAGATACGCAGTATTTT

d_gene: NA
v_gene: TRBV30
abundance: once
j_gene: TRBJ2-7
CDR3aa: CAWIGGTANSYEQYF
CDR3nt: TGTGCCTGGATAGGCGGCACAGCAAACTCCTACGAGCAGTACTTC

d_gene: TRBD2
v_gene: TRBV24-1
abundance: NA
j_gene: TRBJ2-3
CDR3aa: CATRGTSGTTDTQYF
CDR3nt: TGTGCCACCAGAGGGACTAGCGGTACCACAGATACGCAGTATTTT

d_gene: TRBD1
v_gene: TRBV7-8
abundance: NA
j_gene: TRBJ1-5
CDR3aa: CASRRDSSNQPQHF
CDR3nt: TGTGCCAGCAGAAGGGACAGTAGCAATCAGCCCCAGCATTTT

d_gene: NA
v_gene: TRBV7-9
abundance: once
j_gene: TRBJ1-2
CDR3aa: CASSSREGSNYGYTF
CDR3nt: TGTGCCAGCAGCTCCAGGGAAGGCTCTAACTATGGCTACACCTTC

d_gene: TRBD2
v_gene: TRBV25-1
abundance: few
j_gene: TRBJ2-1
CDR3aa: CASSLSGGGYNEQFF
CDR3nt: TGTGCCAGCAGTTTGAGCGGGGGGGGATACAATGAGCAGTTCTTC

d_gene: TRBD1
v_gene: TRBV27
abundance: NA
j_gene: TRBJ1-4
CDR3aa: CASSPSQGVGLFF
CDR3nt: TGTGCCAGCAGTCCCTCCCAGGGGGTAGGGCTGTTTTTT

d_gene: TRBD1
v_gene: TRBV5-1
abundance: NA
j_gene: TRBJ1-3
CDR3aa: CASSLGQGTNTIYF
CDR3nt: TGCGCCAGCAGCCTCGGACAGGGGACAAACACCATATATTTT

d_gene: NA
v_gene: TRBV28
abundance: NA
j_gene: TRBJ2-7
CDR3aa: CASSSGFLSYEQYF
CDR3nt: TGTGCCAGCAGTTCGGGGTTCCTCTCCTACGAGCAGTACTTC

d_gene: NA
v_gene: TRBV10-3
abundance: NA
j_gene: TRBJ2-2
CDR3aa: CAISATGPGELFF
CDR3nt: TGTGCCATCAGTGCCACAGGGCCCGGGGAGCTGTTTTTT

d_gene: NA
v_gene: TRBV2
abundance: few
j_gene: TRBJ1-1
CDR3aa: CASSERDITPRTEAFF
CDR3nt: TGTGCCAGCAGTGAAAGGGATATCACCCCGAGAACTGAAGCTTTCTTT

d_gene: NA
v_gene: TRBV9
abundance: few
j_gene: TRBJ2-3
CDR3aa: CASSVGGTDTQYF
CDR3nt: TGTGCCAGCAGCGTAGGGGGCACAGATACGCAGTATTTT

d_gene: NA
v_gene: TRBV5-4
abundance: NA
j_gene: TRBJ2-3
CDR3aa: CASSTPLRGRSTDTQYF
CDR3nt: TGTGCCAGCAGCACACCTCTTCGGGGGAGAAGCACAGATACGCAGTATTTT

d_gene: NA
v_gene: TRBV7-2
abundance: few
j_gene: TRBJ2-7
CDR3aa: CASSFGSYEQYF
CDR3nt: TGTGCCAGCAGCTTTGGGTCCTACGAGCAGTACTTC

d_gene: NA
v_gene: TRBV28
abundance: NA
j_gene: TRBJ1-2
CDR3aa: CASSPGQIYGYTF
CDR3nt: TGTGCCAGCAGCCCTGGACAGATCTATGGCTACACCTTC

d_gene: NA
v_gene: TRBV18
abundance: NA
j_gene: TRBJ2-5
CDR3aa: CASSPRDTGGTQYF
CDR3nt: TGTGCCAGCTCACCAAGGGACACTGGAGGGACCCAGTACTTC

d_gene: TRBD2
v_gene: TRBV4-3
abundance: NA
j_gene: TRBJ2-1
CDR3aa: CASSQGSGGLYNEQFF
CDR3nt: TGCGCCAGCAGCCAAGGTAGCGGGGGACTATACAATGAGCAGTTCTTC

d_gene: TRBD2
v_gene: TRBV7-3
abundance: once
j_gene: TRBJ2-7
CDR3aa: CASNPAGGPGEQYF
CDR3nt: TGTGCCAGCAACCCAGCGGGAGGGCCTGGCGAGCAGTACTTC

d_gene: NA
v_gene: TRBV7-2
abundance: NA
j_gene: TRBJ2-7
CDR3aa: CASSLVSGAYEQYF
CDR3nt: TGTGCCAGCAGCTTAGTTTCAGGGGCCTACGAGCAGTACTTC

d_gene: NA
v_gene: TRBV5-6
abundance: NA
j_gene: TRBJ2-2
CDR3aa: CASSLSSRRVGELFF
CDR3nt: TGTGCCAGCAGCTTGAGTAGTAGGCGGGTCGGGGAGCTGTTTTTT

d_gene: NA
v_gene: TRBV11-2
abundance: NA
j_gene: TRBJ2-5
CDR3aa: CASSTLAGETQYF
CDR3nt: TGTGCCAGCAGCACACTCGCCGGGGAGACCCAGTACTTC

d_gene: NA
v_gene: TRBV4-2
abundance: many
j_gene: TRBJ2-7
CDR3aa: CASSQEGDSSYEQYF
CDR3nt: TGTGCCAGCAGCCAAGAGGGCGACAGCTCCTACGAGCAGTACTTC